The 12 T cell receptor beta chains below all came from one sample that was sequenced in a study of shared clonotypes between healthy human individuals. TCRdb's copy holds only in-frame clones and misses some; the assay was immunoSEQ multiplex PCR. The repertoire holds approximately 2.3 million clones, with 93% as singletons. Source material: naive CD4+ T cells from PBMCs. Subset denoted: CD45RA+ positively selected. All receptors come from a young man in good health. Some clones in this sample may be carry-over from other donors' samples.

This chain joins TRBV2 and TRBJ1-2; no reliable D call. This CDR3 region has 14 residues. The germline gives CDR1 SNHLY, CDR2 FYNNEI. Trimming cost V 4 bases and J 0 bases, with 9 bases left between them. CDR3 protein: CASSAIQANYGYTF. CDR3 sequence (DNA): TGTGCCAGCAGTGCAATTCAAGCTAACTATGGCTACACCTTC.

The chain joins TRBV7-2 to TRBJ1-5, with D uncertain. The CDR3 has 15 residues. Trimming shortened V by 2 bases and J by 4 bases, and 12 bases separated the two germline ends. CDR1 and CDR2 (germline): SGHTA, FQGNSA. The CDR3 loop is CASSLIVSLNQPQHF. CDR3 DNA sequence: TGTGCCAGCAGCTTAATTGTCAGTTTAAATCAGCCCCAGCATTTT.

This CDR3 reads CASSILQGILTEAFF. The DNA of the CDR3 is TGTGCCAGCAGCATACTACAGGGGATCTTGACTGAAGCTTTCTTT. This rearrangement joins TRBV7-2 to TRBJ1-1, with 7 bases fitting TRBD1. V was pared by 5 bases and J by 5 bases, with 11 bases of the junction left unmatched. The V gene's germline CDR1 is SGHTA and CDR2 FQGNSA. The CDR3 has 15 amino acids.

The chain combines TRBV6-1 with TRBJ1-4, with a possible D match to TRBD1 (5 bases). CDR1 is MNHNS, CDR2 SASEGT, per germline. The V and J ends lost 1 base and 8 bases respectively, with 11 bases between them. The CDR3 extends over 14 amino acids. CDR3 bases: TGTGCCAGCAGTGAAGGTGGGGCAGCAGAAAAACTGTTTTTT. It is translated as CASSEGGAAEKLFF.

In DNA form, the CDR3 reads TGTGCCAGCAGTCCCCCGGTGGGAGGCTACACCTTC. Translated, it gives CASSPPVGGYTF. This chain links TRBV28 with TRBJ1-2; the D is unclear. This CDR3 is 12 amino acids long. With 5 bases removed from V and 8 bases from J, the gap between germline ends came to 12 bases. Germline CDR1 reads MDHEN; CDR2 reads SYDVKM.

Worth noting for this clone: One end of the junction varies from germline; a read error may be responsible. At the DNA level, this CDR3 is encoded by other sequences in the same sample as well. This chain connects TRBV7-3 to TRBJ2-1; weak D call: TRBD1 (8 bases). This CDR3 spans 13 amino acids. The germline CDR1 and CDR2 sequences are SGHTA and FQGTGA. The DNA for the CDR3 is TGTGCCAGCAGTTTAACAGGGGGGGCTGAGCAGTTCTTC. It encodes CASSLTGGAEQFF. Full variable domain (outside the CDR3, taken from reference TRBV7-3 and TRBJ2-1): GAGVSQTPSNKVTEKGKYVELRCDPISGHTALYWYRQSLGQGPEFLIYFQGTGAADDSGLPNDRFFAVRPEGSVSTLKIQRTERGDSAVYLCASSLTGGAEQFFGPGTRLTVL.

Notes on this clone: At one boundary the junction diverges from the germline segment, which might be a read error. This CDR3 is also generated by other DNA sequences in the sample. The chain is built from TRBV5-1 and TRBJ2-1; 10 bases line up with TRBD2. Germline-derived CDR1 and CDR2 are SGHRS and YFSETQ. The CDR3 spans 15 residues. The CDR3 DNA sequence: TGTGCCAGCAGCTTGGGTCTAGCGGGAGACAATGAGCAGTTCTTC. It encodes CASSLGLAGDNEQFF. Variable domain in full (rest from reference TRBV5-1 and TRBJ2-1): KAGVTQTPRYLIKTRGQQVTLSCSPISGHRSVSWYQQTPGQGLQFLFEYFSETQRNKGNFPGRFSGRQFSNSRSEMNVSTLELGDSALYLCASSLGLAGDNEQFFGPGTRLTVL.

The chain employs TRBV20-1 and TRBJ2-1; TRBD1 aligns across 7 bases. The CDR3 length is 10 residues. The V gene end was trimmed by 4 bases and the J gene end by 13 bases; junction bases not matched to a gene: 4. Germline V lookup: CDR1 DFQATT, CDR2 SNEGSKA (reference sequence). The CDR3 protein is CSANRDSQFF. CDR3 coding DNA: TGCAGTGCTAACCGGGACAGCCAGTTCTTC.

V is TRBV14 and J is TRBJ2-7; D may be TRBD1 (6 bases). The CDR3 loop spans 15 amino acids. CDR1 and CDR2 from the germline V gene are SGHDN and FVKESK. Trimming took off 3 bases at V and 0 bases at J, with 12 bases between the two ends. CDR3 sequence: CASSHWTAYSYEQYF. DNA of the CDR3: TGTGCCAGCAGCCACTGGACAGCCTACTCCTACGAGCAGTACTTC.

This clone was counted a few times. The chain couples TRBV6-5 to TRBJ1-3; D remains ambiguous. The germline V gene encodes CDR1 MNHEY and CDR2 SVGAGI. The CDR3 is 15 residues long. Trimming stripped 2 bases from V and 0 bases from J, with 8 bases between. CDR3 bases: TGTGCCAGCAGTTACGTCCGAAACTCTGGAAACACCATATATTTT. It codes for CASSYVRNSGNTIYF.

V gene TRBV4-3 combines with J gene TRBJ1-2, with D tentatively TRBD1 (6 bases). In germline, CDR1 is LGHNA, CDR2 YSLEER. This CDR3 region has 15 residues. Trimming shortened V by 3 bases and J by 2 bases, and 13 bases separated the two germline ends. The CDR3 nucleotides are TGCGCCAGCAGCCAGTCACAGGGTTTGAACTATGGCTACACCTTC. Amino acids: CASSQSQGLNYGYTF.

The CDR3 DNA sequence: TGTGCCAGCAGCTCAACAGCCGGGTCTAACTATGGCTACACCTTC. Translated, it gives CASSSTAGSNYGYTF. The chain uses TRBV5-4 and TRBJ1-2; D is unclear. V was pared by 3 bases and J by 0 bases, with 12 bases between. CDR3 size: 15 residues. Germline loops: CDR1 SGHNT, CDR2 YYREEE (reference sequence).